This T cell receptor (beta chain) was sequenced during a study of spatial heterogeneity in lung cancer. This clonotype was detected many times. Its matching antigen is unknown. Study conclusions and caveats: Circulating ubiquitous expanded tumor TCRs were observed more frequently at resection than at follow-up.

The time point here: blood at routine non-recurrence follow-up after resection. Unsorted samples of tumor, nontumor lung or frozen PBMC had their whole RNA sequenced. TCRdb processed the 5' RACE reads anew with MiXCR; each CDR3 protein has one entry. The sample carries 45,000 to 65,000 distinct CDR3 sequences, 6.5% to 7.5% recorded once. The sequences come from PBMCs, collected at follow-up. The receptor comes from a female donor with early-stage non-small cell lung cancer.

DNA for the CDR3: TGTGCCAGCAGTTCACCCGAACTAGCGGGGGAGAACAATGAGCAGTTCTTC. Translating it yields CASSSPELAGENNEQFF. The gene calls are TRBV27 and TRBJ2-1, with 11 bases that match TRBD2. The length of the CDR3 is 17 residues. V was clipped by 4 bases and J by 5 bases; unmatched bases: 10. The germline gives CDR1 MNHEY, CDR2 SMNVEV (reference sequence).